This section outlines one T cell receptor (beta chain) sequence together with its context. The record originates from a study of CD8 T cells in Susac syndrome. cDNA came from about 0.51 to 1 ug RNA primed by random hexamers. Using its own MiXCR run on the immunoSEQ multiplex PCR reads, TCRdb lists one record per CDR3 protein. The data contain some 200,000 distinct CDR3 sequences, roughly nine tenths of them singletons. CDR1 and CDR2 (germline): DFQATT, SNEGSKA (reference sequence). V shed 6 bases, J shed 3 bases, and the junction held 11 bases outside the gene matches. The CDR3 consists of 14 residues.

Sequenced sample: CD8+ T cells from PBMCs. The sequence was collected from a human donor with multiple sclerosis. The V and J genes are TRBV20-1 and TRBJ2-7, with TRBD2 identical over 7 bases. The DNA for the CDR3 is TGCAGTGCGGTGGCGGGAGACCTAATCTACGAGCAGTACTTC. Encoded protein: CSAVAGDLIYEQYF.